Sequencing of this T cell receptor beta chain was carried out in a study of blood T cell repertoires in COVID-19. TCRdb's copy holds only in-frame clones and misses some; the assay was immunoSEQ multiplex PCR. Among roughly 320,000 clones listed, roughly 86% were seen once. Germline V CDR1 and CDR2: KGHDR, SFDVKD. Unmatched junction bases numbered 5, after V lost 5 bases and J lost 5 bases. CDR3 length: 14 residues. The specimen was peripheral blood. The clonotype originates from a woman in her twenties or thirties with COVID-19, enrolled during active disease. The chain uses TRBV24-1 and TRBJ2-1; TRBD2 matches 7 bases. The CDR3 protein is CATSVAGVNNEQFF. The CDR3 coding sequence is TGTGCCACCAGTGTGGCGGGGGTCAACAATGAGCAGTTCTTC.